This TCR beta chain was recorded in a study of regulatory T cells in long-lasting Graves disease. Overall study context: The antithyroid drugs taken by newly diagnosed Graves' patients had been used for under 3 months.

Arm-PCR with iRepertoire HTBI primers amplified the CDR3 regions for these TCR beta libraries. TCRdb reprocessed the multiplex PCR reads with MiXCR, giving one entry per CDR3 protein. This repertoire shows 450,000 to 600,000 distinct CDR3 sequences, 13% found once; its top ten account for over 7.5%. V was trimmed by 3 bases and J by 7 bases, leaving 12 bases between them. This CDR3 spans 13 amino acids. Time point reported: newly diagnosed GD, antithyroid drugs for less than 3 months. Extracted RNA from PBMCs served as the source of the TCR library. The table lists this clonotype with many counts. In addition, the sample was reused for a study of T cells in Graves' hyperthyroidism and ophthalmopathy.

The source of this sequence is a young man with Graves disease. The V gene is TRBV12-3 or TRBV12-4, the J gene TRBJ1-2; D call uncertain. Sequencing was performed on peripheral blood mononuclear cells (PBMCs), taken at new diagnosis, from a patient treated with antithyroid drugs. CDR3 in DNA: TGTGCCAGCAGTTTGTTCGGGGAGGGTGGCTACACCTTC. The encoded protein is CASSLFGEGGYTF.